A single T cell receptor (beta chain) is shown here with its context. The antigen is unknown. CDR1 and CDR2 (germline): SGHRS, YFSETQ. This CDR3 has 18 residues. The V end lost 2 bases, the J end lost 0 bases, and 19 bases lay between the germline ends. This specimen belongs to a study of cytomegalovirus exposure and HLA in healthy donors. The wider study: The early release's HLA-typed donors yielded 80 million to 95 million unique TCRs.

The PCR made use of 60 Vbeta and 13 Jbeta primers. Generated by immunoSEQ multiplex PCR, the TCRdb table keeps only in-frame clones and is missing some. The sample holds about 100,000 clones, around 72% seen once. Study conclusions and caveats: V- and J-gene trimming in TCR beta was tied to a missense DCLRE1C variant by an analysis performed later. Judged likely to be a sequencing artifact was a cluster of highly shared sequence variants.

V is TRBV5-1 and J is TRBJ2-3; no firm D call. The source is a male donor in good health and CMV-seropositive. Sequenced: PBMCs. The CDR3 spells CASSFPVGYPASTDTQYF. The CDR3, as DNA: TGCGCCAGCAGCTTCCCAGTCGGGTACCCGGCTAGCACAGATACGCAGTATTTT. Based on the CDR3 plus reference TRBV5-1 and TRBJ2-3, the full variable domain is KAGVTQTPRYLIKTRGQQVTLSCSPISGHRSVSWYQQTPGQGLQFLFEYFSETQRNKGNFPGRFSGRQFSNSRSEMNVSTLELGDSALYLCASSFPVGYPASTDTQYFGPGTRLTVL.